This T cell receptor (beta chain) was observed in a study of PD-1 blockade in classical Hodgkin lymphoma. Clones were read by immunoSEQ multiplex PCR, and TCRdb kept only the in-frame ones, dropping some. The table records about 25,000 clones, 80% to 85% of them present only once. After autologous stem cell transplantation all patients relapsed, and prior brentuximab vedotin exposure differed between cohorts. This specimen was peripheral blood mononuclear cells (PBMCs), taken before the second cycle of nivolumab. The clonotype comes from a human donor with classical Hodgkin lymphoma.

CDR3 coding DNA: TGTGCCAGCAGTGCCGGGACAGGGGGCGGTGAGCAGTTCTTC. Its translation: CASSAGTGGGEQFF. The gene calls are TRBV6-1 and TRBJ2-1; 12 positions match TRBD1. J lost 9 bases, V lost 4 bases, and 4 bases had no gene match. In germline, CDR1 is MNHNS, CDR2 SASEGT. The length of the CDR3 is 14 residues.